The entry below gives a single TCR beta chain sequence along with its context. Its recognized antigen is unknown. Base qualities were left out, and no much larger clone turns up one base away. These data originate in a study of cytomegalovirus exposure and HLA in healthy donors (dated by TCRdb to about 2017). About the study as a whole: In an earlier analysis of 587 of the donors, under 300 Gb of sequence data and 95 million to 130 million unique TCR beta sequences from about 179 million T cells were reported. Approximately 300 gigabases of sequencing data and approximately 93 million unique TCR sequences were included in an early release covering about 700 HLA-typed donors. Among the roughly 390 genotyped donors, around 81% belonged to the genetic ancestry cluster associated with self-reported Caucasian donors. The study aimed to test whether signatures of past pathogen exposure could be identified by cataloging public T cell receptors. The study profiled the T cell repertoires of 666 subjects by immunosequencing and related them to cytomegalovirus serostatus. A separate validation cohort of 90 to 150 different subjects was used in addition to the roughly 720-subject first cohort. To predict cytomegalovirus infection status, the study brought together high-throughput TCR immunosequencing, statistical association of individual TCRs with disease status, and machine learning. A later analysis re-examined previously published TCR beta repertoires from roughly 650 donors and added high-resolution HLA genotyping to investigate patterns of TCR occurrence. Rather than drawing on any new phenotypic data, the later analysis identified candidate immune exposures from TCR beta sequences and the way those sequences occurred across donors. An earlier analysis of fewer than 750 of the donors used high-throughput TCR beta sequencing to judge whether each TCR beta V gene segment behaved as functional or pseudogenic. Alongside the repertoire data, information on donor age, sex, ethnicity and CMV serostatus was compiled. Genome-wide SNP genotypes for about 65% of the roughly 670 donors were used in a later genetic analysis, which treated that subset as a discovery cohort. All discovery cohort repertoires had been generated on a single sequencing platform. HLA typing covered class I and class II loci at four-digit resolution. Typing coverage differed by locus: A, B, C, DRB1 and DQB1 were typed in about 629-640 donors, DQA1 in about 500, DPA1 in around 600, and DPB1 in around 440. About five DR-DQ haplotypes were handled as single units for association and clustering, since linkage in the cohort was strong. Across approximately 400 genotyped donors of the cohort, an average of roughly 200,000 unique TCR beta nucleotide sequences per donor were sequenced, and around 20% of those sequences were non-productive. Study-level results and caveats: CMV serostatus was the only immune exposure information available for the cohort. While some public TCRs were present in many individuals, most TCR sequences turned up only very rarely across donors. A later analysis reported that several top co-occurrence clusters appeared linked to parvovirus B19, influenza, CMV and Epstein-Barr virus. Specific HLA alleles were associated with over 15,000 TCR beta sequences at a false discovery rate of 0.05 in a later analysis. When HLA alleles, especially DR and DQ, strongly co-occurred, attributing TCR associations to individual alleles was difficult. According to a later genetic analysis, donors in an Asian-associated ancestry cluster had fewer N-insertions in productive TCRs than the approximately 700-donor mean. The study gave a list of about 150 TCR beta chains associated with cytomegalovirus. The classifier was reported to diagnose cytomegalovirus status with high specificity and sensitivity in both the original cohort and the validation cohort. A later analysis found that most CMV-associated TCR beta chains appeared HLA-restricted, with HLA associations seemingly driven largely by CMV exposure. A group of highly shared sequence variants was considered likely to be a technical artifact of the sequencing pipeline. Only TCR beta chains were sequenced in this cohort, and the absence of alpha or paired-chain data limited detectable features. HLA typing was unavailable for some donors at each locus, so association tests used only the typed subset. A later analysis found that HLA-associated TCR beta chains were more clonally expanded and had lower generation probabilities than equally common non-associated chains. Correlated functional status among segregating V segments might reflect linkage disequilibrium, but an unknown experimental factor could not be ruled out. Because the 87-base-pair reads could not distinguish some IMGT-functional V segments, including TRBV6-2 and TRBV6-3, those segments were excluded. In vitro tests confirmed that a few of the cytomegalovirus-associated TCR beta chains recognize cytomegalovirus antigens. An earlier analysis of roughly 570 of the donors showed that most TCR beta V segments appeared in productive rearrangements either about 87% or about 30% of the time, which broadly matched IMGT annotations. The earlier analysis of 587 of the donors excluded roughly 17 rarely observed V segments, including chromosome 9 orphons, because counts were too low. The authors suggested that the approach could potentially be extended to other disease states and immunological phenotypes. In a later analysis, TCR association rates were found to vary across HLA loci, with the most associated TCRs seen for DRB1 alleles and the fewest for HLA-C alleles. A further reported finding was that TCR beta sequences accurately predicted the HLA-A and HLA-B alleles for most subjects in the first cohort. Sequencing depth was assumed to be roughly uniform across donors in the presence/absence analyses, though that assumption may not hold. A later genetic analysis associated a missense DCLRE1C variant with V-gene and J-gene trimming of TCR beta chains, and an independent cohort replicated the association.

The CDR3 runs 12 residues from the cysteine to the phenylalanine. The only DNA kept is the CDR3, 36 bases in frame from the first base. V and J lose 1 base and 2 bases, and a span of 6 bases separates them. The germline V gene encodes CDR1 SQVTM and CDR2 ANQGSEA. Receptor amplification or capture employed the immunoSEQ multiplex PCR assay. A mixture of 60 forward primers for TCR Vbeta segments and 13 reverse primers for TCR Jbeta segments was used in the multiplex PCR. The CDR3 region of rearranged TCR beta genes was amplified from genomic DNA by a multiplex PCR assay. On the Illumina HiSeq System, the amplified TCR beta libraries were sequenced as 87-base-pair reads. Processing in the source paper ran as follows. A later analysis counted 75 million to 100 million unique TCR beta chains across the 550 to 800 repertoires, and roughly 10 million of these chains were shared by at least two donors. Raw reads were error-corrected and collapsed into unique sequences with a nearest-neighbor algorithm that merged closely related sequences to remove PCR and sequencing errors. To assign V, D and J gene segments, CDR3 sequences were aligned to IMGT reference sequences. For a sequence to be retained, a match of at least six nucleotides was required to both a V gene segment and a J gene segment. A rearrangement was called productive if the CDR3 had no stop codons and remained in frame with V and J, and every other rearrangement was called non-productive. CDR3 was defined by IMGT convention, running from the second conserved V-encoded cysteine to the conserved J-encoded phenylalanine. Sequences without an unambiguous match to a single V gene segment were excluded from the earlier analysis of approximately 600 of the donors. In an earlier analysis of almost 600 of the donors, a V segment was called functional when productive rearrangements were above 56.7%, and segregating when the standard deviation between donors exceeded 5%. A statistical classification framework was built to diagnose cytomegalovirus status from the catalog of TCR beta chain sequences. A later analysis assigned V and J genes by comparing TCR nucleotide sequences with IMGT/GENE-DB human TR gene sequences. The TCRdist pipeline was used in a later analysis to assign CDR3 sequences and most-parsimonious VDJ recombination scenarios. In a later analysis, every TCR beta chain was defined by the combination of its CDR3 amino acid sequence and its V-gene family, and reads without a unique V-gene family were dropped. In a later analysis, 450 to 600 highly shared, low-generation-probability nucleotide sequences were removed to address suspected cross-contamination and a sequencing artifact. In a later analysis, a clonal expansion index for each public chain was calculated from normalized within-repertoire ranks of inferred template counts. In a later analysis, generation probabilities were computed using a VDJ recombination model fitted to out-of-frame rearrangements, and the results were checked against IGoR. A later analysis scored TCR-TCR, TCR-HLA and TCR-CMV co-occurrence with hypergeometric tests, applying a repertoire-size bias correction to TCR pairs. In a later analysis, false discovery rates were estimated by permuting HLA or CMV assignments 20 times. In a later analysis, co-occurring TCRs were grouped using DBSCAN, and TCRdist sequence similarity was added for clustering within HLA-allele-positive subsets. Co-occurrence clustering excluded repertoires with fewer than 30,000 or more than 120,000 public chains, plus five with anomalous nucleotide sharing. TCRdb took over this immuneACCESS table, retaining in-frame rearrangements with V and J assigned. Such tables are incomplete; in checked studies, under half of the missing clones stem from an unresolved V gene, and the remainder is unexplained. Clone size and V and J calls were adopted from that table, with D and trimming inferred from the DNA. The sample has 110,000 to 150,000 clones on record, roughly four fifths of them singletons. Together, the top ten hold roughly 4.5% of the sample.

In total, approximately 690 healthy bone marrow donors made up the cohort. At the time of sampling, all cohort members were nominally healthy, though unrecorded immune exposures were likely present. The donor tested CMV seropositive, placing the donor among the 310 or so seropositive members of the cohort. A peripheral blood sample was provided by each donor, and peripheral blood mononuclear cells were used for TCR beta sequencing. Genomic DNA was extracted from the blood cell samples with the Qiagen DNeasy Blood Extraction Kit. This TCR came from a man aged 40-55 years in good health and CMV-seropositive. Input material: PBMCs. This sequence uses TRBV29-1 and TRBJ2-7, with no D gene named confidently. For the CDR3, the sequence is CSVEVATYEQYF. The sequenced DNA is TGCAGCGTTGAAGTGGCCACCTACGAGCAGTACTTC.